The text below deals with one TCR beta chain. The data were obtained in a study of blood T cell repertoires in COVID-19. Background on the study: From the United States, Italy and Spain came samples of acute and convalescent COVID-19.

Sequencing used immunoSEQ multiplex PCR; TCRdb keeps in-frame clones, though not all of them. The profile shows tens of thousands of clones, about four fifths of them singletons. Germline lookup yields CDR1 SNHLY and CDR2 FYNNEI. V was trimmed by 8 bases and J by 4 bases, leaving 15 bases between them. The CDR3 has 15 amino acids. Sequenced input: peripheral blood. The rearrangement links TRBV2 to TRBJ2-6, with D unclear. This TCR was recovered from an older woman with acute or convalescent COVID-19. CDR3 nucleotides: TGTGCCAGCTCCCCCCGCCGGTTGGGGGCCAACGTCCTGACTTTC. Protein product: CASSPRRLGANVLTF. The full variable domain, in which reference TRBV2 and TRBJ2-6 provide the parts outside the CDR3, is EPEVTQTPSHQVTQMGQEVILRCVPISNHLYFYWYRQILGQKVEFLVSFYNNEISEKSEIFDDQFSVERPDGSNFTLKIRSTKLEDSAMYFCASSPRRLGANVLTFGAGSRLTVL.